These T cell receptor beta chains were read from a single sample in a study of blood T cell repertoires in COVID-19. Sequencing used immunoSEQ multiplex PCR; TCRdb keeps in-frame clones, though not all of them. In the table there are 350,000 to 400,000 clones, less than 90% of which are singletons. The source material was PBMCs or T cells enriched from blood (not recorded which). The receptors were gathered from a woman under 40 who had recovered from COVID-19. Each CDR3 is given with its conserved first and last residue. Expanded clones get a size class; other rows say once, few or many, or leave the size out.

TRBV15	.	CATSRDRIYEQYF
TRBV6-5	.	CASSTGQPYNEQFF
TRBV5-1	few	CASSLGAGSGEKLFF
TRBV5-5	.	CASSLAQGQETQYF
TRBV19	.	CASSIDGHPGSYGYTF
TRBV6-1	.	CASSEMAGALQPQHF
TRBV4-1	.	CASSWTGDSNQPQHF
TRBV18	.	CASSPAPGYEQYF
TRBV10-3	.	CAISAEPYSPLHF
TRBV2	.	CASSHPGGERFNEQFF
TRBV6-1	.	CASSEDRGSHEQYF
TRBV19	.	CASNGRLTGELFF
TRBV7-6	.	CASSPLNTEAFF
TRBV10-3	few	CAISNPGSGNTIYF
TRBV3-1/TRBV3-2	.	CASSLAPTNTGELFF
TRBV18	.	CASSQGQINQPQHF
TRBV15	.	CATREKSAYEQYF
TRBV5-8	.	CASTTLAGAPSSYNEQFF